This TCR beta chain was obtained from a study of PD-L1 blockade in urothelial cancer. Study background: Patients with male sex and bladder-origin urothelial cancer accounted for most of the 29 enrolled. Analyzed time points were 3 weeks (second dose) and 6 weeks after therapy began. Blood gave a median 141,255 T cells. Study-level findings and limits: Durable-benefit patients expanded tumor-associated blood clones more at 3 weeks.

Sequencing was performed with immunoSEQ multiplex PCR; in TCRdb, only in-frame clones are kept and a portion is missing. The sample consists of tens of thousands of clones, over 80% of them appearing once. Germline V gene data show CDR1 as SGHNT and CDR2 as YYREEE (reference sequence). The CDR3 is 13 residues long. Trimming removed 5 bases at V and 8 bases at J, with 16 bases between. This clone was detected once. Its specificity is unknown. Sample time point: pretreatment peripheral blood. V usage is TRBV5-4 and J usage is TRBJ1-2; D ambiguous. Here the sequenced sample was PBMCs, taken around atezolizumab (anti-PD-L1) treatment. The TCR sequence derives from a woman in her seventies with urothelial cancer. CDR3 coding DNA: TGTGCCAGCAGGAACGAGGGTTCCGACGGCTACACCTTC. Translation gives CASRNEGSDGYTF.